A selection of T cell receptor beta chains follows, all from one sample in a study of T cell repertoires in cytomegalovirus infection. In TCRdb, the reads were re-called with MiXCR into one record per CDR3 protein. Of under 150,000 distinct CDR3 sequences listed, 8% to 9% were seen once; the top ten hold 10%. Material: PBMCs. The receptors originated from a human donor in good health (CMV status not recorded). Some clones in this sample may be carry-over from other donors' samples. Both conserved end residues are part of each CDR3. A D gene is named only where the DNA matches it firmly. Clone size is given for some rows only: seen once, a few or many times, or a class if the clone is expanded.

d_call	v_call	clone_size	j_call	cdr3_aa	cdr3_nt
.	TRBV2	.	TRBJ1-5	CASSVGSSNQPQHF	TGTGCCAGCAGTGTTGGTAGCAGCAATCAGCCCCAGCATTTT
TRBD2	TRBV2	few	TRBJ2-1	CASSVGGSSYNEQFF	TGTGCCAGCAGTGTGGGCGGGAGCTCCTACAATGAGCAGTTCTTC
TRBD1	TRBV2	many	TRBJ1-4	CASKLRDRDEKLFF	TGTGCCAGCAAGCTTCGGGACAGGGACGAAAAACTGTTTTTT
TRBD1	TRBV28	many	TRBJ1-1	CASSSPGVGQGYTEAFF	TGTGCCAGCAGTTCCCCGGGTGTGGGACAGGGATACACTGAAGCTTTCTTT
.	TRBV20-1	many	TRBJ2-3	CSAEARGAGDTQYF	TGCAGTGCCGAGGCTCGAGGGGCGGGAGATACGCAGTATTTT
TRBD2	TRBV7-2	many	TRBJ2-1	CASSLTSGRDIF	TGTGCCAGCAGCCTCACTAGCGGGAGGGATATCTTC
.	TRBV7-2	many	TRBJ2-7	CASSYGVWYEQYF	TGTGCCAGCAGCTATGGTGTATGGTACGAGCAGTACTTC
.	TRBV6-2/TRBV6-3	many	TRBJ1-1	CASSYRVIGTEAFF	TGTGCCAGCAGTTACAGGGTAATCGGCACTGAAGCTTTCTTT
TRBD1	TRBV18	few	TRBJ2-7	CASSLAGQGAYEQYF	TGTGCCAGCTCACTGGCGGGACAGGGGGCCTACGAGCAGTACTTC
.	TRBV20-1	few	TRBJ2-3	CSARDPALGRGDTQYF	TGCAGTGCTAGAGATCCGGCCCTCGGCAGGGGAGATACGCAGTATTTT
.	TRBV20-1	many	TRBJ1-2	CSAPPRTAIDGYTF	TGCAGTGCACCCCCGAGGACAGCAATAGATGGCTACACCTTC
.	TRBV19	many	TRBJ2-1	CASSDWTNNEQFF	TGTGCCAGTAGTGACTGGACCAACAATGAGCAGTTCTTC
.	TRBV6-6	many	TRBJ1-1	CASSYSTEAFF	TGTGCCAGCAGTTACTCAACTGAAGCTTTCTTT
TRBD1	TRBV28	many	TRBJ1-2	CASSRDRAHYGYTF	TGTGCCAGCAGCCGGGACAGGGCACACTATGGCTACACCTTC
.	TRBV5-6	.	TRBJ1-3	CASSSPPRRGNTIYF	TGTGCCAGCAGCTCACCACCAAGAAGAGGAAACACCATATATTTT
.	TRBV6-5	.	TRBJ1-1	CASSTWSANTEAFF	TGTGCCAGCAGTACCTGGTCGGCGAACACTGAAGCTTTCTTT
TRBD1	TRBV12-3/TRBV12-4	.	TRBJ2-1	CASRVAGQAYNEQFF	TGTGCCAGCAGAGTCGCGGGACAGGCCTACAATGAGCAGTTCTTC
.	TRBV7-2	many	TRBJ1-6	CASSLQVTLNSPLHF	TGTGCCAGCAGCTTACAGGTTACTCTTAATTCACCCCTCCACTTT
TRBD2	TRBV2	many	TRBJ2-1	CASRGLAGGSNEQFF	TGTGCCAGCAGGGGACTAGCGGGGGGGTCCAATGAGCAGTTCTTC
.	TRBV7-9	.	TRBJ2-1	CASSKRSGGGSYNEQFF	TGTGCCAGCAGCAAACGAAGCGGAGGAGGCTCCTACAATGAGCAGTTCTTC
.	TRBV7-9	many	TRBJ2-2	CARTRGGTNTGELFF	TGTGCCAGAACAAGGGGGGGAACGAACACCGGGGAGCTGTTTTTT
.	TRBV28	.	TRBJ2-3	CASAPRSWTPPDTQYF	TGTGCCAGCGCACCCCGGTCCTGGACGCCGCCTGATACGCAGTATTTT
TRBD1	TRBV29-1	.	TRBJ1-4	CSVRDSNEKLFF	TGCAGCGTGAGGGACAGTAACGAAAAACTGTTTTTT
.	TRBV7-8	many	TRBJ1-5	CASSPHLREPGSDEVDQPQHF	TGTGCCAGCAGCCCACACCTCAGGGAGCCCGGTTCCGACGAAGTCGATCAGCCCCAGCATTTT
TRBD2	TRBV28	many	TRBJ2-7	CASGTSGGIYEQYF	TGTGCCAGCGGGACTAGCGGGGGGATCTACGAGCAGTACTTC
TRBD1	TRBV28	many	TRBJ1-2	CASSYGQGKGGYTF	TGTGCCAGCAGTTACGGACAGGGGAAGGGGGGCTACACCTTC